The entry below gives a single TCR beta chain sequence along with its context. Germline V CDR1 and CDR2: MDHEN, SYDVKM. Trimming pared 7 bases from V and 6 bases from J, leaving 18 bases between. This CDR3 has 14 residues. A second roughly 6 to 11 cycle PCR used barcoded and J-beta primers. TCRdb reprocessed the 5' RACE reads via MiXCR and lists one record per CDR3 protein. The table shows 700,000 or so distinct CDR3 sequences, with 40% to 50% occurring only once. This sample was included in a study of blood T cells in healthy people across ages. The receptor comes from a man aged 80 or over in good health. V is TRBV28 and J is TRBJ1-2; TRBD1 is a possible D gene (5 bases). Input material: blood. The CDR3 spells CASIGGPAQHGYTF. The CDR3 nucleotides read TGTGCCAGCATCGGGGGTCCGGCACAGCATGGCTACACCTTC.